Below, 20 T cell receptor beta chains from the same sample are listed, as sequenced in a study of T cells in Graves' hyperthyroidism and ophthalmopathy. RNA transcripts were the template for amplifying TCR beta CDR3 regions. An initial round of RT-PCR targeting the TCR CDR3 relied on the HTBI primer set. TCRdb re-derived calls from the multiplex PCR reads in MiXCR, one entry per CDR3 protein. In the table there are hundreds of thousands of distinct CDR3 sequences, under 15% of which are singletons. The sample consisted of blood. These receptors were obtained from a woman aged 30 to 39 with Graves' hyperthyroidism.

In this sample, this clonotype turned up a few times. The rearrangement joins TRBV5-1 to TRBJ1-5; D remains ambiguous. V dropped 3 bases and J dropped 5 bases, with 15 bases sitting between them. This CDR3 contains 15 residues. The germline V gene encodes CDR1 SGHRS and CDR2 YFSETQ. The CDR3 loop is CASSYGPGSDQPQHF. As DNA, the CDR3 is TGCGCCAGCAGCTACGGTCCGGGTTCTGATCAGCCCCAGCATTTT.

There are many counts of this clonotype. J is TRBJ2-7 and V is TRBV5-1; D perhaps matches TRBD1 (6 bases). This CDR3 comprises 13 residues. Trimming pared 1 base from V and 5 bases from J, leaving 10 bases between. Germline V CDR1 and CDR2: SGHRS, YFSETQ. This CDR3 reads CASSLTGPHEQYF. As DNA, the CDR3 is TGCGCCAGCAGCTTGACAGGGCCCCACGAGCAGTACTTC.

This chain uses TRBV6-5 with TRBJ1-6; D ambiguous. Germline V gene sequence: CDR1 MNHEY, CDR2 SVGAGI. Trimming removed 2 bases at V and 9 bases at J, with 14 bases between. The CDR3 is 15 residues long. CDR3 nucleotides: TGTGCCAGCAGTTACGACTATTTGTCGGGTTCACCCCTCCACTTT. As protein: CASSYDYLSGSPLHF.

The rearrangement joins TRBV9 to TRBJ2-1; 8 bases match TRBD1. The V and J ends lost 0 bases and 6 bases, in that order; junction bases with no gene match: 5. Germline CDR1 and CDR2: SGDLS and YYNGEE. The CDR3 runs 15 residues. The CDR3 here is CASSVGGQGSNEQFF. The CDR3 bases are TGTGCCAGCAGCGTAGGAGGACAGGGAAGCAATGAGCAGTTCTTC. The complete variable domain, with remaining parts taken from reference TRBV9 and TRBJ2-1, reads DSGVTQTPKHLITATGQRVTLRCSPRSGDLSVYWYQQSLDQGLQFLIQYYNGEERAKGNILERFSAQQFPDLHSELNLSSLELGDSALYFCASSVGGQGSNEQFFGPGTRLTVL.

This clonotype was recorded many times. This chain joins TRBV6-1 and TRBJ2-1; D is unclear. Trimming shortened V by 5 bases and J by 0 bases, and 11 bases separated the two germline ends. There are 15 residues in the CDR3. CDR1 MNHNS and CDR2 SASEGT come from the germline V gene. CDR3 sequence: CASSFGSYSYNEQFF. The CDR3 coding sequence is TGTGCCAGCAGTTTCGGCTCCTACTCCTACAATGAGCAGTTCTTC.

The sample holds many counts of this clonotype. The chain employs TRBV12-3 or TRBV12-4 and TRBJ2-7; 7 nucleotides agree with TRBD1. The CDR3 length is 14 residues. The J segment lost 2 bases and the V segment lost 6 bases, leaving 7 bases of the junction unmatched. The CDR3 region is CASRPGTVAYEQYF. The DNA for the CDR3 is TGTGCCAGCAGACCCGGGACAGTTGCCTACGAGCAGTACTTC.

The chain employs TRBV10-3 and TRBJ2-3; TRBD2 is a possible D gene (6 bases). The CDR3 sequence is 15 residues long. Germline loops: CDR1 ENHRY, CDR2 SYGVKD. The germline V and J ends were trimmed by 0 bases and 2 bases, with 9 bases remaining between them. CDR3 bases: TGTGCCATCAGTGAGTCGGGGGGTTTCACAGATACGCAGTATTTT. Protein sequence: CAISESGGFTDTQYF.

As regards this clonotype: This may arise from a read error, as a much more abundant clone is one base away. The CDR3 carries no conserved terminal phenylalanine or tryptophan, so it likely arises from a read error. The rearrangement uses TRBV20-1 and TRBJ2-7; D ambiguous. The germline V gene has CDR1 DFQATT and CDR2 SNEGSKA (reference sequence). CDR3 length equals 14 residues. In nucleotides, the CDR3 is TGCAGTGCGAGAGGCGAACTTCCCACATGGGAGCAGTACCTC. Its protein product is CSARGELPTWEQYL.

Many counts were recorded for this clonotype. The DNA for the CDR3 is TGTGCCAGCAGCTTAGATCTATTCCCACCCGACCCGCAGTACTTC. Protein product: CASSLDLFPPDPQYF. The chain uses TRBV11-2 and TRBJ2-7, with D uncertain. This CDR3 comprises 15 residues. From germline, CDR1 is SGHAT and CDR2 FQNNGV. Between the trimmed V and J ends, which lost 0 bases and 9 bases, there was a span of 18 bases.

This clonotype turned up a few times. The chain has TRBV20-1 and TRBJ2-4, with 7 bases lining up with TRBD2. J lost 6 bases, V lost 7 bases, and 6 bases had no gene match. Germline V CDR1 and CDR2: DFQATT, SNEGSKA (reference sequence). The CDR3 runs 12 residues. Here the CDR3 reads CSGPTGGNIQYF. CDR3 sequence (DNA): TGCAGTGGCCCGACGGGGGGAAACATTCAGTACTTC.

The chain uses TRBV5-6 and TRBJ2-7; D assignment may be TRBD1 or TRBD2 (5 bases each). This CDR3 is built from 13 residues. The V end was cut by 4 bases, the J end by 2 bases, with 10 bases between. CDR1 is SGHDT, CDR2 YYEEEE, per germline. The CDR3 nucleotides read TGTGCCAGCAGCCCGGGACGACCCTACGAGCAGTACTTC. This codes for CASSPGRPYEQYF.

This clonotype appeared many times. The chain uses TRBV20-1 and TRBJ2-3; 8 bases align to TRBD1. CDR3 length: 15 amino acids. V lost 5 bases to trimming and J lost 3 bases; unmatched junction nucleotides: 10. From germline, CDR1 is DFQATT and CDR2 SNEGSKA (reference sequence). The CDR3 loop is CSADTQGARTDTQYF. The CDR3 region has the DNA TGCAGTGCTGACACCCAGGGGGCGAGGACAGATACGCAGTATTTT.

This chain links TRBV20-1 with TRBJ2-1, with TRBD2 identical over 8 bases. The CDR3 runs 17 residues. V was clipped by 5 bases and J by 4 bases; unmatched bases: 16. Per germline, CDR1 DFQATT and CDR2 SNEGSKA (reference sequence). The CDR3 DNA is TGCAGTGCTTTCAGGGGTCTTGCGACGGGGGGGTACAATGAGCAGTTCTTC. It is translated as CSAFRGLATGGYNEQFF.

This clonotype was observed a handful of times. This sequence joins TRBV29-1 and TRBJ2-7; maybe TRBD2 (5 bases). The CDR3 has 11 residues. Germline V gene lookup returns CDR1 SQVTM and CDR2 ANQGSEA. With 3 bases removed from V and 3 bases from J, the gap between germline ends came to 6 bases. The CDR3 nucleotides are TGCAGCGTTGACCGGGACTACGAGCAGTACTTC. Its protein product is CSVDRDYEQYF.

In this sample, this clonotype turned up many times. The chain employs TRBV20-1 and TRBJ2-7, with 13 bases aligning to TRBD2. The CDR3 has 14 amino acids. V shed 5 bases and J 6 bases; nucleotides not matched to a gene: 7. Germline assignment: CDR1 DFQATT and CDR2 SNEGSKA (reference sequence). As DNA, the CDR3 is TGCAGTGCTCCTAAACTAGCGGGAGGGTCCGAGCAGTACTTC. As protein: CSAPKLAGGSEQYF.

This clonotype came up a few times. The chain links TRBV4-1 to TRBJ1-3; D call uncertain. The CDR3 spans 16 residues. The V end lost 2 bases, the J end lost 0 bases, and 11 bases lay between the germline ends. Germline CDR1 MGHRA, CDR2 YSYEKL. The CDR3 nucleotides are TGCGCCAGCAGCCAAAGTCAGAGGGACTCTGGAAACACCATATATTTT. Its protein is CASSQSQRDSGNTIYF.

The CDR3 spells CATSRGQGSNQPQHF. The CDR3 DNA reads TGTGCCACCAGCAGGGGACAGGGGAGCAATCAGCCCCAGCATTTT. The chain has TRBV15 and TRBJ1-5; TRBD1 aligns across 10 bases. V lost 3 bases, J lost 1 base, and 0 bases stayed unmatched. The CDR3 runs 15 residues. From germline, CDR1 is LNHNV and CDR2 YYDKDF (reference sequence).

The rearrangement joins TRBV4-2 to TRBJ1-2; TRBD1 might be the D (6 bases). Germline V gives CDR1 LGHNA, CDR2 YNFKEQ. Between the trimmed V and J ends, which lost 0 bases and 8 bases, there was a span of 13 bases. There are 14 residues in the CDR3. The chain's CDR3 is CASSQDAGAGGYTF. The CDR3 bases are TGTGCCAGCAGCCAAGATGCAGGGGCAGGGGGCTACACCTTC.

A few counts support this clonotype. The chain joins TRBV12-5 to TRBJ1-1, with D unclear. Germline assignment: CDR1 LGHNT and CDR2 FRNRAP. V lost 3 bases and J lost 3, with 8 bases in between. The length of the CDR3 is 13 residues. This CDR3 reads CASGLFGYTEAFF. The CDR3 nucleotides are TGTGCTAGTGGTTTATTTGGGTACACTGAAGCTTTCTTT. Supplemented by reference TRBV12-5 and TRBJ1-1, the full variable domain reads DARVTQTPRHKVTEMGQEVTMRCQPILGHNTVFWYRQTMMQGLELLAYFRNRAPLDDSGMPKDRFSAEMPDATLATLKIQPSEPRDSAVYFCASGLFGYTEAFFGQGTRLTVV.

This clonotype has ten or more counts. The chain employs TRBV28 and TRBJ2-1; 11 positions agree with TRBD2. The CDR3 is made up of 18 amino acids. Trimming at V came to 4 bases and at J to 3 bases, leaving 11 bases not matched to a gene. Looked up from germline, CDR1 is MDHEN and CDR2 is SYDVKM. The CDR3 protein is CASSSPFILAGDYNEQFF. For the CDR3, the DNA is TGTGCCAGCAGTTCTCCCTTTATACTAGCGGGAGACTACAATGAGCAGTTCTTC.